These 13 T cell receptor beta chains share one sample of origin, sequenced in a study of blood T cell repertoires in COVID-19 (TCRdb year 2020). Libraries came from the immunoSEQ multiplex PCR assay. Held by TCRdb, this immuneACCESS table contains in-frame sequences only and omits some clones. Under half of the omission traces to an unresolved V gene where checked; the cause of the rest is unknown. The sample contains almost 500,000 clones, about 85% of them found a single time. The ten largest make up around 7.9% of the sample. The specimen sequenced was PBMCs or T cells enriched from blood (not recorded which). These receptors came from a woman aged 55-75 years who had recovered from COVID-19.

The genes are TRBV27 and TRBJ1-6; a weak D match, TRBD1 (5 bases). V lost 2 bases and J lost 1, with 9 bases in between. Germline CDR1 reads MNHEY; CDR2 reads SMNVEV (reference sequence). The CDR3 contains 16 residues. The CDR3, as DNA: TGTGCCAGCAGTTTAAGTAGGGGATCCTATAATTCACCCCTCCACTTT. Protein: CASSLSRGSYNSPLHF.

This chain uses TRBV12-5 with TRBJ2-4, with a tentative D call TRBD1 (5 bases). V was clipped by 7 bases and J by 5 bases, with 12 bases between them. This CDR3 spans 13 amino acids. Per the germline V gene, CDR1 is LGHNT and CDR2 is FRNRAP. This CDR3 reads CASAGDSQNIQYF. The CDR3 DNA reads TGTGCTAGTGCCGGAGACAGTCAAAACATTCAGTACTTC.

The chain recombines TRBV11-3 with TRBJ2-1, with D possibly matching TRBD2 (6 bases). Trimming took 7 bases from V and 4 from J, leaving 20 bases between them. CDR3 length: 16 residues. The V gene's germline CDR1 is SGHNT and CDR2 YENEEA. The CDR3 DNA reads TGTGCCAGCACTTCCAGGCAAGCGGGCCAATACAATGAGCAGTTCTTC. Amino acids: CASTSRQAGQYNEQFF.

The chain couples TRBV5-1 to TRBJ2-3; the match to TRBD1 covers 7 bases. The J segment lost 6 bases and the V segment lost 0 bases, leaving 4 bases of the junction unmatched. Germline CDR1 SGHRS, CDR2 YFSETQ. The length of the CDR3 is 14 residues. The CDR3 DNA sequence: TGCGCCAGCAGCTTGGAAGGGGGCTGGGATACGCAGTATTTT. This gives the protein CASSLEGGWDTQYF.

This chain connects TRBV30 to TRBJ1-6, with a possible D match to TRBD1 (6 bases). The germline V gene encodes CDR1 GTSNPN and CDR2 SVGIG (reference sequence). This CDR3 has 15 amino acids. V dropped 2 bases and J dropped 9 bases, with 17 bases sitting between them. In DNA, the CDR3 is TGTGCCTGGAGTTCAGGAGGGGGGGCAGTTTCACCCCTCCACTTT. Protein product: CAWSSGGGAVSPLHF.

This clone was counted between two and nine times. V gene TRBV7-9 combines with J gene TRBJ1-1; 7 bases are a match to TRBD1. The CDR3 is 15 residues long. After removal of 5 bases from V and 5 bases from J, the junction contained 11 bases not matched to a gene. Germline lookup yields CDR1 SEHNR and CDR2 FQNEAQ (reference sequence). CDR3 in DNA: TGTGCCAGCAGCGCACAGAGGGGGCGAGAAACTGAAGCTTTCTTT. Translation gives CASSAQRGRETEAFF.

This clone was recorded once. The V call is TRBV19, the J call TRBJ2-1; no reliable D call. The CDR3 contains 15 residues. The germline CDR1 and CDR2 sequences are LNHDA and SQIVND (reference sequence). V was shortened by 8 bases and J by 1 base, with 15 bases between the two germline ends. CDR3 DNA sequence: TGTGCCAGTGAAACGAGTGTCTTTTCCTACAATGAGCAGTTCTTC. It encodes CASETSVFSYNEQFF.

The chain links TRBV5-4 to TRBJ1-2, with 10 bases lining up with TRBD1. The CDR3 length is 15 residues. V shed 4 bases, J shed 4 bases, and the junction held 7 bases outside the gene matches. Germline loops: CDR1 SGHNT, CDR2 YYREEE (reference sequence). Here the CDR3 DNA reads TGTGCCAGCAGCCCGGGACAGGGGTTCTTCTATGGCTACACCTTC. Translating it yields CASSPGQGFFYGYTF.

The chain has TRBV29-1 and TRBJ1-1; TRBD1 matches 11 bases. V was clipped by 3 bases and J by 3 bases; unmatched bases: 6. CDR1 and CDR2 from the germline V gene are SQVTM and ANQGSEA. CDR3 length: 15 amino acids. The CDR3, as DNA: TGCAGCGTTGAGGAGGGACAGGGGGACCACACTGAAGCTTTCTTT. It specifies CSVEEGQGDHTEAFF. The variable domain in full, completed from reference TRBV29-1 and TRBJ1-1, reads SAVISQKPSRDICQRGTSLTIQCQVDSQVTMMFWYRQQPGQSLTLIATANQGSEATYESGFVIDKFPISRPNLTFSTLTVSNMSPEDSSIYLCSVEEGQGDHTEAFFGQGTRLTVV.

The J gene is TRBJ2-1, the V gene TRBV9; TRBD1 matches at 7 bases. The J segment lost 6 bases and the V segment lost 0 bases, leaving 6 bases of the junction unmatched. In germline, CDR1 is SGDLS, CDR2 YYNGEE. This CDR3 region has 15 residues. The CDR3 spells CASSVVDGTANEQFF. The CDR3 coding sequence is TGTGCCAGCAGCGTAGTCGATGGGACAGCCAATGAGCAGTTCTTC.

The chain links TRBV28 to TRBJ2-1, with TRBD2 matching 15 bases. After removal of 3 bases from V and 4 bases from J, the junction contained 13 bases not matched to a gene. CDR3 length equals 20 residues. Per germline, CDR1 MDHEN and CDR2 SYDVKM. The CDR3: CASSLFRTSGGAGTYNEQFF. The CDR3 bases are TGTGCCAGCAGTTTGTTTAGGACTAGCGGGGGGGCCGGGACTTACAATGAGCAGTTCTTC.

The chain carries TRBV4-1 and TRBJ2-7, with 12 bases that match TRBD1. Looked up from germline, CDR1 is MGHRA and CDR2 is YSYEKL. The length of the CDR3 is 15 residues. With V trimmed by 3 bases and J by 5 bases, 5 bases remained unmatched. This CDR3 is CASSQTGTGGHEQYF. The CDR3 DNA reads TGCGCCAGCAGCCAGACCGGGACAGGGGGCCACGAGCAGTACTTC.

V and J are TRBV4-1 and TRBJ2-4; 10 bases are shared with TRBD2. The CDR3 runs 16 residues. V was clipped by 0 bases and J by 6 bases; unmatched bases: 5. Germline CDR1 is MGHRA and CDR2 is YSYEKL. CDR3 DNA sequence: TGCGCCAGCAGCCAAGATCGAGCTAGCGGGGGAAACATTCAGTACTTC. Translated, it gives CASSQDRASGGNIQYF.